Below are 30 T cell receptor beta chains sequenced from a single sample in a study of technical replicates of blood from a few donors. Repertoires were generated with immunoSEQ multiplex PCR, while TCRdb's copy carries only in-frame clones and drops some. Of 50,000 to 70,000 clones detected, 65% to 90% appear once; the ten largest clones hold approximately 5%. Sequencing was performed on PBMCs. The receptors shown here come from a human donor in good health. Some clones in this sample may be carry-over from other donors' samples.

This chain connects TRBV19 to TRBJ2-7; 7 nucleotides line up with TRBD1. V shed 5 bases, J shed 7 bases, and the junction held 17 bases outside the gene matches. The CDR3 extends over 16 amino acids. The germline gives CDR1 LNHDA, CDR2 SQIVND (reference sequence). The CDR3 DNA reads TGTGCCAGTAGTCGTACAGGGGCCCAGAAAGGCCGTGAGCAGTACTTC. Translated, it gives CASSRTGAQKGREQYF.

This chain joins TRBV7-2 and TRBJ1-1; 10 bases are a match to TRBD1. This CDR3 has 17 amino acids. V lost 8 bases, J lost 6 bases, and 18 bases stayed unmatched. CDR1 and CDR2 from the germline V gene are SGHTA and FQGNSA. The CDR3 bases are TGTGCCAGCGGTTCCAGGGGGGGGACAGGGGTATTGGCTGAAGCTTTCTTT. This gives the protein CASGSRGGTGVLAEAFF. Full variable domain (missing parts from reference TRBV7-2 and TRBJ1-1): GAGVSQSPSNKVTEKGKDVELRCDPISGHTALYWYRQSLGQGLEFLIYFQGNSAPDKSGLPSDRFSAERTGGSVSTLTIQRTQQEDSAVYLCASGSRGGTGVLAEAFFGQGTRLTVV.

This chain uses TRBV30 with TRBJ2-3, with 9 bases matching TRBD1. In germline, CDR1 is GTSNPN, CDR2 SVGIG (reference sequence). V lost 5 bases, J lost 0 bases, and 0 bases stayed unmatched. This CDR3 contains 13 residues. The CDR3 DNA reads TGTGCCTGGGGGACAGGGAGCACAGATACGCAGTATTTT. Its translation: CAWGTGSTDTQYF. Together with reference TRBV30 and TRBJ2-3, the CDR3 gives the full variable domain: SQTIHQWPATLVQPVGSPLSLECTVEGTSNPNLYWYRQAAGRGLQLLFYSVGIGQISSEVPQNLSASRPQDRQFILSSKKLLLSDSGFYLCAWGTGSTDTQYFGPGTRLTVL.

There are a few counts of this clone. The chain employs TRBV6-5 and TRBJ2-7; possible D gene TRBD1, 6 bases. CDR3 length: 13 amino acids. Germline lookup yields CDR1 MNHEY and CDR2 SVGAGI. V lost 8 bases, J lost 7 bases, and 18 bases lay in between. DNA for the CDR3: TGTGCCAGCGGACAACAGGGTCCGGGGGAGCAGTACTTC. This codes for CASGQQGPGEQYF.

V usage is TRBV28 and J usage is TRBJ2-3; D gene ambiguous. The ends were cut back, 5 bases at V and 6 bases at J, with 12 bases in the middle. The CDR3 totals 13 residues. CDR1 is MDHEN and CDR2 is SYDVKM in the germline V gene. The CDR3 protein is CASSLQGGDTQYF. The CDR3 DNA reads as TGTGCCAGCAGTCTTCAAGGCGGCGATACGCAGTATTTT.

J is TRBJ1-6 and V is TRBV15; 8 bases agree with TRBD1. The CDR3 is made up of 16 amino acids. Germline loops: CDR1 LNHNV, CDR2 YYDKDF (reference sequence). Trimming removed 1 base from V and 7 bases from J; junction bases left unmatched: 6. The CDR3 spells CATSRAQGARNSPLHF. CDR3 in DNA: TGTGCCACCAGCAGAGCCCAGGGGGCTCGAAATTCACCCCTCCACTTT.

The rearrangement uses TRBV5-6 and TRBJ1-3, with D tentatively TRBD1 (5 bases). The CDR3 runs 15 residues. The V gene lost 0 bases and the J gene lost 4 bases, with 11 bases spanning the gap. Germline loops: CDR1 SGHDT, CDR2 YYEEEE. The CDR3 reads CASSLAGILGNTIYF. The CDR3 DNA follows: TGTGCCAGCAGCTTGGCAGGGATCCTCGGAAACACCATATATTTT. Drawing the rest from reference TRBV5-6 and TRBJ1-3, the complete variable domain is DAGVTQSPTHLIKTRGQQVTLRCSPKSGHDTVSWYQQALGQGPQFIFQYYEEEERQRGNFPDRFSGHQFPNYSSELNVNALLLGDSALYLCASSLAGILGNTIYFGEGSWLTVV.

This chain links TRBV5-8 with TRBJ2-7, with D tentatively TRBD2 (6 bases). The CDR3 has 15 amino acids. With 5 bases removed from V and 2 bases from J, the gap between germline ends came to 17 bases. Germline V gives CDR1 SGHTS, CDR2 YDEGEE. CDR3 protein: CASRARQASAYEQYF. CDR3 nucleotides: TGTGCCAGCAGGGCTCGCCAGGCTAGCGCCTACGAGCAGTACTTC.

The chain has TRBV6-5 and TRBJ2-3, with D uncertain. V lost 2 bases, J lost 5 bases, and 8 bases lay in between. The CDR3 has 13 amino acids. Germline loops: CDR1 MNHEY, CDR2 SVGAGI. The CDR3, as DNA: TGTGCCAGCAGTTACACCTTACAAGATACGCAGTATTTT. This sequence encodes CASSYTLQDTQYF.

This CDR3 reads CASSSIAGSTDTQYF. CDR3 bases: TGTGCCAGCAGTTCAATAGCGGGGAGCACAGATACGCAGTATTTT. This chain joins TRBV9 and TRBJ2-3, with TRBD2 matching 8 bases. The CDR3 runs to 15 residues. Germline trimming cut 5 bases from V and 0 bases from J; bases unmatched to any gene: 5. Germline loops: CDR1 SGDLS, CDR2 YYNGEE.

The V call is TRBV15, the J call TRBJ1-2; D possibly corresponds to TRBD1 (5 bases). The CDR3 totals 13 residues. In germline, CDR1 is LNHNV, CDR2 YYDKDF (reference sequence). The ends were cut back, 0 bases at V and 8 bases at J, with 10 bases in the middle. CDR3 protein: CATSREGGGGYTF. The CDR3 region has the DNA TGTGCCACCAGCAGAGAAGGCGGGGGAGGCTACACCTTC.

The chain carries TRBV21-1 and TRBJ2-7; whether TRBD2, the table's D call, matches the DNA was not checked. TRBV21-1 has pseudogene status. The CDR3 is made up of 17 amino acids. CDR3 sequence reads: CASNAGTSGAGGGEQYF. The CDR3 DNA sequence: TGTGCCAGCAACGCCGGGACTAGCGGGGCCGGTGGTGGGGAGCAGTACTTC.

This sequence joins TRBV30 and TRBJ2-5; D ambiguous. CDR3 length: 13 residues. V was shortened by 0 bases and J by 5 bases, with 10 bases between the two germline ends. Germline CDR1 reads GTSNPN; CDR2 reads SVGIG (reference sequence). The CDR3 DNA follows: TGTGCCTGGAGTGTAAGAGTCCGGGAGACCCAGTACTTC. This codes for CAWSVRVRETQYF. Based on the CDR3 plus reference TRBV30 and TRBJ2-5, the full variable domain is SQTIHQWPATLVQPVGSPLSLECTVEGTSNPNLYWYRQAAGRGLQLLFYSVGIGQISSEVPQNLSASRPQDRQFILSSKKLLLSDSGFYLCAWSVRVRETQYFGPGTRLLVL.

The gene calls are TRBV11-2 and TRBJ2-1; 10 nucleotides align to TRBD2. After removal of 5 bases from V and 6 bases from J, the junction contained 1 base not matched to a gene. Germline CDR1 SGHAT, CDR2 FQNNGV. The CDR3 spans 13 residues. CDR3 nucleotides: TGTGCCAGCAGCCTAGCGGGAGCCAATGAGCAGTTCTTC. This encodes CASSLAGANEQFF.

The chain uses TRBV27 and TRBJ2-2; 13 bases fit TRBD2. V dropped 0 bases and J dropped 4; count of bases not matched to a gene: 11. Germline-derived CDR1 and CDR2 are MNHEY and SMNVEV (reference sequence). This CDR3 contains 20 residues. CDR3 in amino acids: CASSLSKGLAGVYGTGELFF. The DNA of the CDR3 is TGTGCCAGCAGTTTATCGAAAGGACTAGCGGGAGTCTACGGCACCGGGGAGCTGTTTTTT.

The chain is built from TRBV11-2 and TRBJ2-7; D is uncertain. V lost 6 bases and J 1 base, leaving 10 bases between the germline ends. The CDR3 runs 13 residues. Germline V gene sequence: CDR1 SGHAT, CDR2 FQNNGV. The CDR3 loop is CASRSVRSYEQYF. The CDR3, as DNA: TGTGCCAGCAGGTCGGTACGATCCTACGAGCAGTACTTC.

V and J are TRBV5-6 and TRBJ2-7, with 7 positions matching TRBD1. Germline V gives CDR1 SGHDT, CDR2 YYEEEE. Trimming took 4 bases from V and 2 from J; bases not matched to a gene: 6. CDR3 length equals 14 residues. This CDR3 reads CASSGWDRAYEQYF. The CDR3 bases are TGTGCCAGCAGCGGATGGGACAGAGCCTACGAGCAGTACTTC.

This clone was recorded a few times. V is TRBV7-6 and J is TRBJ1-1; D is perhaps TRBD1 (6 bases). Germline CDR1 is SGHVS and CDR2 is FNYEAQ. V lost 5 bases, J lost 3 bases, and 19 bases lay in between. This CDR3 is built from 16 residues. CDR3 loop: CASSIPPGTLDTEAFF. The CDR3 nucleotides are TGTGCCAGCAGCATACCCCCGGGGACATTAGACACTGAAGCTTTCTTT.

For the CDR3, the DNA is TGTGCCAGCAGCACTAGCGGCGGGCAGACCCAGTACTTC. Translation: CASSTSGGQTQYF. The J gene is TRBJ2-5, the V gene TRBV21-1; the table's D gene call, TRBD2, was not cross checked with the DNA. TRBV21-1 is a pseudogene. This CDR3 contains 13 residues.

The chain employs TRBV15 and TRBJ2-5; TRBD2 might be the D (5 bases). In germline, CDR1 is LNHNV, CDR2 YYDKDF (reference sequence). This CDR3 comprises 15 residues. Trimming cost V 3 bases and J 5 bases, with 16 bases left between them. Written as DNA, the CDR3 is TGTGCCACCAGCAGGTGGGGAGCGGTGGGGGAGACCCAGTACTTC. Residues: CATSRWGAVGETQYF. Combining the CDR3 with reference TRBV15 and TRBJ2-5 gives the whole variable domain DAMVIQNPRYQVTQFGKPVTLSCSQTLNHNVMYWYQQKSSQAPKLLFHYYDKDFNNEADTPDNFQSRRPNTSFCFLDIRSPGLGDTAMYLCATSRWGAVGETQYFGPGTRLLVL.

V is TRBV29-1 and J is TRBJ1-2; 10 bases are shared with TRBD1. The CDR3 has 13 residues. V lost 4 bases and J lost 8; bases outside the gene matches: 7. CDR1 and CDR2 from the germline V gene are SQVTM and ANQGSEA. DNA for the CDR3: TGCAGCGTTGTCCGGACAGGGGGTCTGGGCTACACCTTC. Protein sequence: CSVVRTGGLGYTF.

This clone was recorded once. This CDR3 reads CASSPDRNIQYF. DNA of the CDR3: TGTGCCAGCAGTCCGGACAGAAACATTCAGTACTTC. This chain connects TRBV7-9 to TRBJ2-4; D perhaps matches TRBD1 (6 bases). Germline V lookup: CDR1 SEHNR, CDR2 FQNEAQ (reference sequence). CDR3 length: 12 residues. With 6 bases removed from V and 6 bases from J, the gap between germline ends came to 9 bases. Looking up the rest from reference TRBV7-9 and TRBJ2-4 gives the full variable domain: DTGVSQNPRHKITKRGQNVTFRCDPISEHNRLYWYRQTLGQGPEFLTYFQNEAQLEKSRLLSDRFSAERPKGSFSTLEIQRTEQGDSAMYLCASSPDRNIQYFGAGTRLSVL.

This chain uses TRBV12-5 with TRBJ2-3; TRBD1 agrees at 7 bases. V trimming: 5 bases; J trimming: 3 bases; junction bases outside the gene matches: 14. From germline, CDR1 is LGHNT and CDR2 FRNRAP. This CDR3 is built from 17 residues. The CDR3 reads CASGPNPGQIFTDTQYF. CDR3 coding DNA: TGTGCTAGTGGTCCGAATCCGGGACAGATTTTTACAGATACGCAGTATTTT.

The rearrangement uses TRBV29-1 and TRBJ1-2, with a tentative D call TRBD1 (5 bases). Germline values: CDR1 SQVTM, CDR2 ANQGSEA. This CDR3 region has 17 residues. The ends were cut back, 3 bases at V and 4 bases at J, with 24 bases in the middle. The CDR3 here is CSVDGEAGVGFGYGYTF. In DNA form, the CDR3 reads TGCAGCGTTGATGGGGAGGCGGGGGTCGGTTTCGGCTATGGCTACACCTTC.

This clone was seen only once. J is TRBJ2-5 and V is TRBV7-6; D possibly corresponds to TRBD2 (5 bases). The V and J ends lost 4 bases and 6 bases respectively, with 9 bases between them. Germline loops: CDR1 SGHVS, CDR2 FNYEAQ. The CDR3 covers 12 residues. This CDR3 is CASSSRAKTQYF. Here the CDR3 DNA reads TGTGCCAGCAGCTCGAGGGCGAAGACCCAGTACTTC.

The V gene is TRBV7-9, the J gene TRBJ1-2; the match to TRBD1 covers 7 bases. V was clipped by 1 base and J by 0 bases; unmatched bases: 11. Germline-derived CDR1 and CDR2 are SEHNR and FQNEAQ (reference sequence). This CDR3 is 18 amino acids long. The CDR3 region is CASSLDRDSPVPNYGYTF. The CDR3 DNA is TGTGCCAGCAGCTTAGATCGGGACAGCCCCGTCCCTAACTATGGCTACACCTTC.

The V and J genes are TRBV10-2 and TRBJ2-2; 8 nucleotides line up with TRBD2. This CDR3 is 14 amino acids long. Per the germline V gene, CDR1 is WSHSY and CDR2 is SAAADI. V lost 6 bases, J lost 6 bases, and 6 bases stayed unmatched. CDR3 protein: CASRWREEAGELFF. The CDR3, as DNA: TGCGCCAGCAGATGGCGGGAGGAAGCCGGGGAGCTGTTTTTT.

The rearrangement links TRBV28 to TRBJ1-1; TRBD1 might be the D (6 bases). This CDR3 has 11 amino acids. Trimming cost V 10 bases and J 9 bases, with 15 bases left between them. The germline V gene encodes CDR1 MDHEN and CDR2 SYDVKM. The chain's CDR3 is CATWTGGQAFF. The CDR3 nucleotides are TGTGCCACCTGGACGGGGGGGCAAGCTTTCTTT.

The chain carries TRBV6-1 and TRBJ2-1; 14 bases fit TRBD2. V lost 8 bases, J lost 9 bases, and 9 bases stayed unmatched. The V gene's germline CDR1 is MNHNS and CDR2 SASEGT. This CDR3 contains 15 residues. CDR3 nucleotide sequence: TGTGCCAGCCACACGGGGACTAGCGGGAGAAGTGAGCAGTTCTTC. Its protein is CASHTGTSGRSEQFF.

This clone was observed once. This CDR3 is CASSPTGGMGYEQYF. In DNA, the CDR3 is TGCGCCAGCAGCCCAACGGGGGGTATGGGTTACGAGCAGTACTTC. The V call is TRBV5-1, the J call TRBJ2-7, with 7 bases matching TRBD2. V lost 4 bases to trimming and J lost 4 bases; unmatched junction nucleotides: 11. The germline V gene encodes CDR1 SGHRS and CDR2 YFSETQ. The CDR3 contains 15 residues.